This passage covers 21 T cell receptor beta chains from one sample sequenced in a study of blood T cell repertoires in COVID-19. Measured with immunoSEQ multiplex PCR; TCRdb has only the in-frame clones, and not every one. The sample yields 290,000 or so clones, roughly 92% seen once. Sequencing was performed on peripheral blood. The receptors come from a woman aged 25-40 years with COVID-19, enrolled during active disease.

The V and J genes are TRBV10-3 and TRBJ2-3, with 12 bases that match TRBD2. This CDR3 is 15 amino acids long. The junction had 8 bases not matched to a gene; V was cut back by 10 bases and J by 3 bases. The germline V gene encodes CDR1 ENHRY and CDR2 SYGVKD. CDR3 sequence (DNA): TGTGCCACCTCCACCGGGACTAGCGGGACAGATACGCAGTATTTT. Its protein is CATSTGTSGTDTQYF.

Concerning this clone: The identical CDR3 is also encoded by other nucleotide sequences in the sample. The chain links TRBV9 to TRBJ2-7; 9 bases agree with TRBD2. V gave up 3 bases and J gave up 4 bases; unmatched junction bases: 2. The CDR3 is made up of 13 amino acids. Germline-derived CDR1 and CDR2 are SGDLS and YYNGEE. As DNA, the CDR3 is TGTGCCAGCAGCGAGACTAGCGGATACGAGCAGTACTTC. Translated: CASSETSGYEQYF.

This clone showed up just once. The gene calls are TRBV27 and TRBJ1-6; D is perhaps TRBD1 (5 bases). The CDR3 totals 17 residues. The V gene's germline CDR1 is MNHEY and CDR2 SMNVEV (reference sequence). Deletions cut 7 bases from V and 0 bases from J, with 16 bases between. The CDR3, as DNA: TGTGCCAGCACCGCAGACAGTCTGAGCTCCTATAATTCACCCCTCCACTTT. Protein: CASTADSLSSYNSPLHF.

This chain links TRBV29-1 with TRBJ1-3, with TRBD1 as a possible D gene (5 bases). With 6 bases removed from V and 1 base from J, the gap between germline ends came to 16 bases. In germline, CDR1 is SQVTM, CDR2 ANQGSEA. The CDR3 spans 15 residues. CDR3 region: CSVGLPGRSGNTIYF. The DNA of the CDR3 is TGCAGCGTGGGACTCCCAGGACGGTCTGGAAACACCATATATTTT.

Turning to this clone: Distinct nucleotide sequences in the sample also encode this CDR3. This chain connects TRBV29-1 to TRBJ1-1; 7 bases fit TRBD1. The CDR3 has 13 residues. Losses at the gene ends were 4 bases for V and 0 bases for J; bases not matched to a gene: 2. CDR1 and CDR2 (germline): SQVTM, ANQGSEA. The CDR3 region is CSVGQGLNTEAFF. DNA of the CDR3: TGCAGCGTTGGACAGGGCCTGAACACTGAAGCTTTCTTT.

The chain joins TRBV5-1 to TRBJ2-2; D is perhaps TRBD2 (6 bases). The germline V gene encodes CDR1 SGHRS and CDR2 YFSETQ. The CDR3 is 16 amino acids. Trimming left V 3 bases short and J 5 bases short, with 17 bases between. This CDR3 is CASSWRAEGATGELFF. DNA for the CDR3: TGCGCCAGCAGCTGGCGGGCGGAGGGTGCGACCGGGGAGCTGTTTTTT.

CDR3 bases: TGTGCCAGCAGCGTAGGTCCAGGATTAATCTACGAGCAGTACTTC. This translates into CASSVGPGLIYEQYF. The chain has TRBV9 and TRBJ2-7; no clear D. Trimming pared 0 bases from V and 3 bases from J, leaving 13 bases between. Germline CDR1 is SGDLS and CDR2 is YYNGEE. CDR3 length: 15 amino acids.

The chain couples TRBV3-1 (or the pseudogene TRBV3-2) to TRBJ2-1; 10 nucleotides match TRBD1. The CDR3 runs to 16 residues. In germline, CDR1 is LGHDT, CDR2 YNNKEL (reference sequence). The junction had 5 bases not matched to a gene; V was cut back by 5 bases and J by 1 base. The CDR3 bases are TGTGCCAGCAGCACCCGGACAGGGGGATCCTACAATGAGCAGTTCTTC. Its translation: CASSTRTGGSYNEQFF.

This clone has more than one count but fewer than ten. This rearrangement joins TRBV6-5 to TRBJ1-1; 7 positions match TRBD1. With 6 bases clipped from V and 6 bases from J, the junction kept 10 bases outside the gene matches. Germline CDR1 is MNHEY and CDR2 is SVGAGI. This CDR3 has 14 residues. CDR3 sequence reads: CASRRQGANSEAFF. The CDR3 nucleotides read TGTGCCAGCAGACGACAGGGAGCTAACTCTGAAGCTTTCTTT.

This sequence joins TRBV21-1 and TRBJ2-7; the tabulated D call, TRBD2, remains unverified against the DNA. TRBV21-1 is designated a pseudogene. This CDR3 is 15 amino acids long. CDR3 protein: CASSAPSGSCYEQYF. As DNA, the CDR3 is TGTGCCAGCAGCGCTCCTAGCGGGAGTTGTTACGAGCAGTACTTC.

The rearrangement uses TRBV7-8 and TRBJ2-2, with D maybe TRBD2 (5 bases). Germline V gives CDR1 SGHVS, CDR2 FQNEAQ. Trimming removed 0 bases from V and 6 bases from J, with 14 bases in between. The CDR3 covers 16 residues. The chain's CDR3 is CASSLAEGMRPGELFF. DNA of the CDR3: TGTGCCAGCAGCTTAGCCGAGGGCATGAGGCCCGGGGAGCTGTTTTTT.

This chain uses TRBV28 with TRBJ2-1; 8 bases align to TRBD2. V was clipped by 2 bases and J by 6 bases; unmatched bases: 6. The CDR3 covers 15 residues. Per the germline V gene, CDR1 is MDHEN and CDR2 is SYDVKM. The CDR3 reads CASSLALAAPNEQFF. In nucleotides, the CDR3 is TGTGCCAGCAGTTTAGCACTAGCGGCACCCAATGAGCAGTTCTTC.

The chain is built from TRBV19 and TRBJ1-3; no firm D call. V was shortened by 3 bases and J by 0 bases, with 12 bases between the two germline ends. CDR1 is LNHDA and CDR2 is SQIVND in the germline V gene (reference sequence). The CDR3 is 16 residues long. CDR3 in DNA: TGTGCCAGTAGTATTGGTCGTCCGAGCTCTGGAAACACCATATATTTT. Translation gives CASSIGRPSSGNTIYF.

This chain uses TRBV3-1 (or the pseudogene TRBV3-2) with TRBJ1-1; 7 bases map to TRBD1. V was pared by 4 bases and J by 1 base, with 9 bases of the junction left unmatched. Germline V lookup: CDR1 LGHDT, CDR2 YNNKEL (reference sequence). The CDR3 is made up of 16 amino acids. The CDR3 sequence is CASSPRSGGQNTEAFF. Here the CDR3 DNA reads TGTGCCAGCAGCCCTAGGTCAGGGGGTCAGAACACTGAAGCTTTCTTT.

The V gene is TRBV4-1, the J gene TRBJ2-7, with 9 bases fitting TRBD2. The CDR3 totals 16 residues. CDR1 is MGHRA and CDR2 is YSYEKL in the germline V gene. V shed 0 bases, J shed 0 bases, and the junction held 3 bases outside the gene matches. CDR3 residues: CASSQDPSGISYEQYF. The CDR3 DNA sequence: TGCGCCAGCAGCCAAGACCCTAGCGGGATCTCCTACGAGCAGTACTTC.

This chain uses TRBV3-1 (or the pseudogene TRBV3-2) with TRBJ1-6, with a possible D match to TRBD1 (5 bases). Germline CDR1 reads LGHDT; CDR2 reads YNNKEL (reference sequence). This CDR3 has 14 residues. V dropped 1 base and J dropped 7 bases, with 8 bases sitting between them. The CDR3: CASSQVQGNSPLHF. CDR3 DNA sequence: TGTGCCAGCAGCCAAGTTCAGGGAAATTCACCCCTCCACTTT.

This rearrangement joins TRBV7-2 to TRBJ2-3; D is perhaps TRBD2 (6 bases). CDR3 length: 16 residues. V was pared by 1 base and J by 2 bases, with 13 bases between. CDR1 SGHTA and CDR2 FQGNSA come from the germline V gene. CDR3 loop: CASSLVGGANTDTQYF. The CDR3 DNA reads as TGTGCCAGCAGCTTAGTCGGGGGAGCGAACACAGATACGCAGTATTTT.

The chain joins TRBV19 to TRBJ1-1; D call uncertain. Per germline, CDR1 LNHDA and CDR2 SQIVND (reference sequence). Deletions cut 6 bases from V and 0 bases from J, with 8 bases between. This CDR3 contains 13 residues. The CDR3 DNA sequence: TGTGCCAGTAGCAGCGGTTTGAACACTGAAGCTTTCTTT. This codes for CASSSGLNTEAFF. The variable domain in full, completed from reference TRBV19 and TRBJ1-1, reads DGGITQSPKYLFRKEGQNVTLSCEQNLNHDAMYWYRQDPGQGLRLIYYSQIVNDFQKGDIAEGYSVSREKKESFPLTVTSAQKNPTAFYLCASSSGLNTEAFFGQGTRLTVV.

This chain links TRBV7-9 with TRBJ2-1; perhaps TRBD2 as D (6 bases). The length of the CDR3 is 14 residues. The V end was cut by 1 base, the J end by 7 bases, with 11 bases between. Germline CDR1 is SEHNR and CDR2 is FQNEAQ (reference sequence). CDR3 nucleotide sequence: TGTGCCAGCAGCTTAGAAGTAGCGGATAATGAGCAGTTCTTC. Its protein is CASSLEVADNEQFF. Drawing the rest from reference TRBV7-9 and TRBJ2-1, the complete variable domain is DTGVSQNPRHKITKRGQNVTFRCDPISEHNRLYWYRQTLGQGPEFLTYFQNEAQLEKSRLLSDRFSAERPKGSFSTLEIQRTEQGDSAMYLCASSLEVADNEQFFGPGTRLTVL.

This chain uses TRBV3-1 (or the pseudogene TRBV3-2) with TRBJ2-3; possible D gene TRBD2, 5 bases. V was pared by 8 bases and J by 4 bases, with 16 bases between. The CDR3 covers 14 residues. The germline V gene encodes CDR1 LGHDT and CDR2 YNNKEL (reference sequence). CDR3 residues: CASDRGLRADTQYF. For the CDR3, the DNA is TGTGCCAGCGATAGAGGACTTCGGGCAGATACGCAGTATTTT.

The V gene is TRBV11-2, the J gene TRBJ1-2; TRBD1 matches at 10 bases. Germline lookup yields CDR1 SGHAT and CDR2 FQNNGV. There are 15 residues in the CDR3. Unmatched junction bases numbered 10, after V lost 4 bases and J lost 8 bases. CDR3 sequence (DNA): TGTGCCAGCAGCTCCGGGACAGGGGTAGACGGGGGCTACACCTTC. Translated, it gives CASSSGTGVDGGYTF.